A selection of T cell receptor beta chains follows, all from one sample in a study of CD8+ T cells in alopecia areata. Profiled with immunoSEQ multiplex PCR; TCRdb holds only in-frame clones, not every one. Of under 150,000 clones in the sample, about two thirds are singletons; the top ten hold 36%. Sequenced input: CD8+ T cells sorted from blood. The origin of the receptors is a human donor in good health. The CDR3 runs from the conserved cysteine through the conserved F or W. Not every row has a clone size; where given, it reads once, few, many or a size class.

v_call: TRBV30
clone_size: .
j_call: TRBJ2-7
cdr3_aa: CAWATGTTSYEQYF

v_call: TRBV7-9
clone_size: .
j_call: TRBJ2-6
cdr3_aa: CASSRTSGANVLTF

v_call: TRBV5-6
clone_size: .
j_call: TRBJ1-1
cdr3_aa: CASSFEKNTEAFF

v_call: TRBV13
clone_size: few
j_call: TRBJ2-7
cdr3_aa: CASSYRLAGAYEQYF

v_call: TRBV28
clone_size: few
j_call: TRBJ2-3
cdr3_aa: CASSFGQSTDTQYF

v_call: TRBV29-1
clone_size: .
j_call: TRBJ2-5
cdr3_aa: CSVVALETQYF

v_call: TRBV27
clone_size: few
j_call: TRBJ2-7
cdr3_aa: CASSSRETFYEQYF

v_call: TRBV19
clone_size: .
j_call: TRBJ2-2
cdr3_aa: CASSTGLSSTGELFF

v_call: TRBV2
clone_size: few
j_call: TRBJ2-1
cdr3_aa: CASSDTKYNEQFF

v_call: TRBV2
clone_size: few
j_call: TRBJ2-3
cdr3_aa: CASSEARETDTQYF

v_call: TRBV11-1
clone_size: .
j_call: TRBJ1-4
cdr3_aa: CASSVGLDEKLFF

v_call: TRBV29-1
clone_size: few
j_call: TRBJ2-6
cdr3_aa: CSVEDRDRGPGANVLTF

v_call: TRBV25-1
clone_size: few
j_call: TRBJ2-1
cdr3_aa: CASSDYNEQFF

v_call: TRBV6-1
clone_size: .
j_call: TRBJ1-2
cdr3_aa: CASRHPDNYGYTF

v_call: TRBV12-5
clone_size: .
j_call: TRBJ1-1
cdr3_aa: CASGLVYGGAFF

v_call: TRBV6-6
clone_size: few
j_call: TRBJ2-7
cdr3_aa: CASSYLGQDAYEQYF

v_call: TRBV5-1
clone_size: .
j_call: TRBJ1-1
cdr3_aa: CASRQGTTEAFF